Shown below are 7 T cell receptor beta chains from a single sample sequenced in a study of Graves' ophthalmopathy and Graves' hyperthyroidism. Amplifying from RNA transcripts, the study obtained TCR beta CDR3 regions. Second-round multiplex PCR came after first-round RT-PCR with HTBI primers. One entry per CDR3 protein results from TCRdb running MiXCR on the multiplex PCR reads. This sample carries 300,000 to 400,000 distinct CDR3 sequences, around a sixth of them seen once, and the ten largest clones take around 12%. Sequences were obtained from peripheral blood. The receptors derive from an adult man with Graves' ophthalmopathy.

This clonotype was observed a single time. V and J are TRBV7-9 and TRBJ2-4; TRBD2 aligns across 9 bases. V lost 5 bases to trimming and J lost 9 bases; unmatched junction nucleotides: 14. CDR1 is SEHNR and CDR2 is FQNEAQ in the germline V gene (reference sequence). This CDR3 has 16 residues. CDR3 in amino acids: CASSRGASGTAGIQYF. CDR3 DNA: TGTGCCAGCAGCCGAGGGGCTAGCGGGACCGCTGGCATTCAGTACTTC.

With regard to this clonotype: It is unclear where the CDR3 begins or ends on the DNA, so no DNA is shown, and the CDR3 is as TCRdb lists it. This rearrangement joins TRBV6-1 to TRBJ1-1; no check of the table's D call, TRBD1, against the DNA was made. Per germline, CDR1 MNHNS and CDR2 SASEGT. 15 amino acids form the CDR3, both terminal residues included. CDR3 protein: CASSNTVGRGTEAYF.

V is TRBV9 and J is TRBJ2-2; 9 bases map to TRBD1. Trimming took 4 bases from V and 4 from J; bases not matched to a gene: 8. The CDR3 has 16 residues. Germline V gene data show CDR1 as SGDLS and CDR2 as YYNGEE. CDR3 sequence: CASSPWTGVTTGELFF. CDR3 nucleotide sequence: TGTGCCAGCAGCCCCTGGACAGGGGTGACCACCGGGGAGCTGTTTTTT.

This chain links TRBV7-3 with TRBJ1-2; D is perhaps TRBD1 (5 bases). Germline V gene data show CDR1 as SGHTA and CDR2 as FQGTGA. The V end was cut by 0 bases, the J end by 4 bases, with 12 bases between. This CDR3 has 15 residues. This chain's CDR3 is CASSLTAGGAYGYTF. In DNA, the CDR3 is TGTGCCAGCAGCTTAACGGCGGGGGGTGCCTATGGCTACACCTTC.

This clonotype has at least ten counts. The genes are TRBV28 and TRBJ2-7, with TRBD1 matching 7 bases. The germline V gene encodes CDR1 MDHEN and CDR2 SYDVKM. Unmatched junction bases numbered 16, after V lost 5 bases and J lost 3 bases. There are 17 residues in the CDR3. CDR3 protein: CASSPMSDRFVNYEQYF. The CDR3 nucleotides are TGTGCCAGCAGTCCGATGTCGGACAGGTTCGTGAACTACGAGCAGTACTTC.

The V gene is TRBV5-1, the J gene TRBJ2-6, with TRBD1 identical over 7 bases. V dropped 5 bases and J dropped 0; count of bases not matched to a gene: 5. CDR3 length: 16 residues. The germline gives CDR1 SGHRS, CDR2 YFSETQ. CDR3 region: CASRRPGGSGANVLTF. DNA of the CDR3: TGCGCCAGCAGGAGGCCAGGGGGCTCTGGGGCCAACGTCCTGACTTTC.

At least ten counts were recorded for this clonotype. This CDR3 is CASSTLTSSGELFF. The CDR3 DNA follows: TGTGCCAGTAGTACTCTAACTAGTTCCGGGGAGCTGTTTTTT. This chain uses TRBV19 with TRBJ2-2; D might be TRBD2 (5 bases). The CDR3 contains 14 residues. The V gene's germline CDR1 is LNHDA and CDR2 SQIVND (reference sequence). V shed 4 bases and J shed 6 bases, with 12 bases lying between them.